The table lists the clone carrying this T cell receptor beta chain with many counts. Its antigen is unknown. The data were obtained in a study of early T cells in non-severe SARS-CoV-2 infection. Looking at the study overall: Unpaired chains resulted from sequencing bulk RNA of unsorted whole blood.

Study-level points and caveats: Using VDJdb, the matching emphasized anti-spike CD8 responses while missing private and CD4 specificities.

Unique molecular identifiers were attached to individual cDNA molecules. TCRdb redid the calling of the 5' RACE reads with MiXCR, one entry per CDR3 protein. The sample contains 70,000 to 75,000 distinct CDR3 sequences, roughly an eighth of which appear only once. The CDR3 runs 13 residues. CDR1 is SQVTM and CDR2 is ANQGSEA in the germline V gene. The junction had 1 base not matched to a gene; V was cut back by 5 bases and J by 1 base. This TCR came from an adult who was a healthcare worker with PCR-confirmed SARS-CoV-2 infection or an uninfected control (not recorded which). The chain carries TRBV29-1 and TRBJ2-2; 7 bases are shared with TRBD1. Specimen: whole blood. The CDR3 protein is CSVTGVNTGELFF. The CDR3 nucleotides read TGCAGCGTTACAGGGGTGAACACCGGGGAGCTGTTTTTT.